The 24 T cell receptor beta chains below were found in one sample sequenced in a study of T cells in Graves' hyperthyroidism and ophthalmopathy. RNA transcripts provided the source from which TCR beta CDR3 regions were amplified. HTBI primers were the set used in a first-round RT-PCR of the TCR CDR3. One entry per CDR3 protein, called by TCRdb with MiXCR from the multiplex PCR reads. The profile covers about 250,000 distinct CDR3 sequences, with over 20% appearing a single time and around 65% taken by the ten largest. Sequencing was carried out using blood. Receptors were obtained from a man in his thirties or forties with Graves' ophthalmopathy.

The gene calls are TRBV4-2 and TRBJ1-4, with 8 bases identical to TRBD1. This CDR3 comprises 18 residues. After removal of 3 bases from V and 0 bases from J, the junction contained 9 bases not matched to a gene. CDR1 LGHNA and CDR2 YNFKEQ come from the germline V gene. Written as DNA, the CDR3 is TGTGCCAGCAGCCACCCAGGACAGGGTGCATCAACTAATGAAAAACTGTTTTTT. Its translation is CASSHPGQGASTNEKLFF.

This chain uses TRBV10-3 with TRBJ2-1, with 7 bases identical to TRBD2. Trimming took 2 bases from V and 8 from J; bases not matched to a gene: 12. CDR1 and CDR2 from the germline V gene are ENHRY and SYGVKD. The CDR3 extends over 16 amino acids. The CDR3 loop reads CAISEGARGLGDEQFF. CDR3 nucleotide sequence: TGTGCCATCAGTGAGGGGGCGCGAGGACTAGGTGATGAGCAGTTCTTC.

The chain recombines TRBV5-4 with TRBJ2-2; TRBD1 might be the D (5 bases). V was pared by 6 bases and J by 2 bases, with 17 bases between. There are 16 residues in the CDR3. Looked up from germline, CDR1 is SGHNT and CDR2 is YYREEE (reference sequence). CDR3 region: CASISTAGQNTGELFF. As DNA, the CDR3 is TGTGCCAGCATCTCAACGGCCGGACAAAACACCGGGGAGCTGTTTTTT.

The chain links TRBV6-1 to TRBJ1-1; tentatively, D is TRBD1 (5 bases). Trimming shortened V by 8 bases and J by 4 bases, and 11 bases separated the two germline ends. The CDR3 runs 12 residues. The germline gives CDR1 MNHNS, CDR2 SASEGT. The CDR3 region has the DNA TGTGCCAGCTGGGAAGGGGTCACTGAAGCTTTCTTT. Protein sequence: CASWEGVTEAFF.

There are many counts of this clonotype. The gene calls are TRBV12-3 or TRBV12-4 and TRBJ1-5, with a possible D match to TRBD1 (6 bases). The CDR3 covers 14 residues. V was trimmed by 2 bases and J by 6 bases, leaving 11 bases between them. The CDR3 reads CASSLRGIGQPQHF. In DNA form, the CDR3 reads TGTGCCAGCAGTTTAAGGGGGATCGGTCAGCCCCAGCATTTT.

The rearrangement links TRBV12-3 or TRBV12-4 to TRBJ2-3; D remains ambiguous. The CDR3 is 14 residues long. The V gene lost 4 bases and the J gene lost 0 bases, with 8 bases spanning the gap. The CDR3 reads CASSSTPSTDTQYF. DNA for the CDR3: TGTGCCAGCAGTTCGACACCTAGCACAGATACGCAGTATTTT.

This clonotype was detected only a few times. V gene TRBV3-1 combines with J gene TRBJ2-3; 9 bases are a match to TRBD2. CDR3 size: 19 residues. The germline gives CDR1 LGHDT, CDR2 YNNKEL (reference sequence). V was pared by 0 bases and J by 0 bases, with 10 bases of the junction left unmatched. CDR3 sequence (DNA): TGTGCCAGCAGCCAAGATCGGGTTAGCGGGAGCTCTAGCACAGATACGCAGTATTTT. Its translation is CASSQDRVSGSSSTDTQYF.

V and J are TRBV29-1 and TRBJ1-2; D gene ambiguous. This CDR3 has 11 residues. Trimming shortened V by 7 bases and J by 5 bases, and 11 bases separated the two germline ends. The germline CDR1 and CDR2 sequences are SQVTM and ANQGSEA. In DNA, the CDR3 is TGCAGCGCCGGGGTTAGGTATGGCTACACCTTC. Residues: CSAGVRYGYTF.

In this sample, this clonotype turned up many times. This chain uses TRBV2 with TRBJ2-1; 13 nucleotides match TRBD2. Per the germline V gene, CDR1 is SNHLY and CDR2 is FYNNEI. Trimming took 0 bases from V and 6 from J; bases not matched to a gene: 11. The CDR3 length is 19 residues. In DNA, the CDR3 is TGTGCCAGCAGTGAAGCCCTAGGGGCCACTAGCGGGAGGGGCAATGAGCAGTTCTTC. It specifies CASSEALGATSGRGNEQFF. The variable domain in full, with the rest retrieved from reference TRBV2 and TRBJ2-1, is EPEVTQTPSHQVTQMGQEVILRCVPISNHLYFYWYRQILGQKVEFLVSFYNNEISEKSEIFDDQFSVERPDGSNFTLKIRSTKLEDSAMYFCASSEALGATSGRGNEQFFGPGTRLTVL.

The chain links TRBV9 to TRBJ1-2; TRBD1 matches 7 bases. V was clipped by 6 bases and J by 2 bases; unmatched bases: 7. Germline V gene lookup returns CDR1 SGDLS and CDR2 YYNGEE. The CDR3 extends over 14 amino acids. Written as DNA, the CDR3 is TGTGCCAGCAAAAAGGGACAGCAGAACTATGGCTACACCTTC. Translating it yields CASKKGQQNYGYTF.

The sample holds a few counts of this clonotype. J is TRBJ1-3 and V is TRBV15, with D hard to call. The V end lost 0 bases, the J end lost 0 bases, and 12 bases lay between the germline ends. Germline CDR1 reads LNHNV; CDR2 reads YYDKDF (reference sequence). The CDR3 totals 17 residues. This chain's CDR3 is CATSRDRGLRSGNTIYF. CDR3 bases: TGTGCCACCAGCAGAGATCGGGGTCTCCGCTCTGGAAACACCATATATTTT.

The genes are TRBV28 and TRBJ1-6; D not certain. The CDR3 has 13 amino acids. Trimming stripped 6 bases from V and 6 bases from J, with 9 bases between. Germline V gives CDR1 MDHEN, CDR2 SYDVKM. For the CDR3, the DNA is TGTGCCAGCAGCGCCAAGATTAATTCACCCCTCCACTTT. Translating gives CASSAKINSPLHF.

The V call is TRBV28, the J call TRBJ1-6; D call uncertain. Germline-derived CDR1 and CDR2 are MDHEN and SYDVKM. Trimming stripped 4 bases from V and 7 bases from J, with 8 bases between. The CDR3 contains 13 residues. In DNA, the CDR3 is TGTGCCAGCAGTTGGGAAGGCAATTCACCCCTCCACTTT. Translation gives CASSWEGNSPLHF.

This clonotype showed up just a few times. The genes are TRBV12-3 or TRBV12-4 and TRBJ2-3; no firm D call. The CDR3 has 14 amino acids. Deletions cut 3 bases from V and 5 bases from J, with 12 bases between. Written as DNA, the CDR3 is TGTGCCAGCAGTTTGAATCTACGGGTAGATACGCAGTATTTT. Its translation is CASSLNLRVDTQYF.

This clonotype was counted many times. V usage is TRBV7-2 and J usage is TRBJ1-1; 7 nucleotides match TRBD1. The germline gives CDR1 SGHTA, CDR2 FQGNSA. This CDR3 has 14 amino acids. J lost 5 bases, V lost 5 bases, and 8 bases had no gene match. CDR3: CASSPRQGRTEAFF. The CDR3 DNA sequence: TGTGCCAGCAGCCCCAGACAGGGTCGGACTGAAGCTTTCTTT. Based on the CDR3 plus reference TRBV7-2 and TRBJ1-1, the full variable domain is GAGVSQSPSNKVTEKGKDVELRCDPISGHTALYWYRQSLGQGLEFLIYFQGNSAPDKSGLPSDRFSAERTGGSVSTLTIQRTQQEDSAVYLCASSPRQGRTEAFFGQGTRLTVV.

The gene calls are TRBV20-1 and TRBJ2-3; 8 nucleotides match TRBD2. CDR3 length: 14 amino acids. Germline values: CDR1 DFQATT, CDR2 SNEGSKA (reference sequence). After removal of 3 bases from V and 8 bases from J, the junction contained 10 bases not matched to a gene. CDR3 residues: CSASGSGTIITQYF. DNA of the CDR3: TGCAGTGCTAGTGGTAGCGGGACCATCATTACGCAGTATTTT.

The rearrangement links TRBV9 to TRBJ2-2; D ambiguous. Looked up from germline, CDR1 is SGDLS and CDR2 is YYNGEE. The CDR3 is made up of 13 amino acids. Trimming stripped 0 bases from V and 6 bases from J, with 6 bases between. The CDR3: CASSVGSAGELFF. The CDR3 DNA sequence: TGTGCCAGCAGCGTAGGATCAGCCGGGGAGCTGTTTTTT.

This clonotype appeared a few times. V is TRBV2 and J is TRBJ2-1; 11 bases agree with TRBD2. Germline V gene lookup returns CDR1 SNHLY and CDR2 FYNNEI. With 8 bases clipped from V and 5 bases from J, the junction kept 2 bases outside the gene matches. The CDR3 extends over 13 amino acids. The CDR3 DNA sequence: TGTGCCAGCCCGACTAGCGGGAACAATGAGCAGTTCTTC. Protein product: CASPTSGNNEQFF.

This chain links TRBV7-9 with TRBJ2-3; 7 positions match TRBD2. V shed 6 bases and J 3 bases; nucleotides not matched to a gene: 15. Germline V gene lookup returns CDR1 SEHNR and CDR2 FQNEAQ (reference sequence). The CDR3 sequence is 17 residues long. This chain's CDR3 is CASSYIGGRAETDTQYF. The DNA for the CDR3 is TGTGCCAGCAGTTACATCGGAGGGAGGGCCGAGACAGATACGCAGTATTTT.

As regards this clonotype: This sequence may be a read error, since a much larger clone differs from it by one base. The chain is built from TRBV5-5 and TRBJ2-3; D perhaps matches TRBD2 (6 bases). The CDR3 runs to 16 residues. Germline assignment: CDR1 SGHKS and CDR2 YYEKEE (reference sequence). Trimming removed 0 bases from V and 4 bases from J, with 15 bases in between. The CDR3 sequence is CASSLDPRLGPDTQYF. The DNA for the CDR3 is TGTGCCAGCAGCTTGGATCCGAGACTAGGGCCAGATACGCAGTATTTT. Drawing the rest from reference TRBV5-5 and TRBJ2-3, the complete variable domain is DAGVTQSPTHLIKTRGQQVTLRCSPISGHKSVSWYQQVLGQGPQFIFQYYEKEERGRGNFPDRFSARQFPNYSSELNVNALLLGDSALYLCASSLDPRLGPDTQYFGPGTRLTVL.

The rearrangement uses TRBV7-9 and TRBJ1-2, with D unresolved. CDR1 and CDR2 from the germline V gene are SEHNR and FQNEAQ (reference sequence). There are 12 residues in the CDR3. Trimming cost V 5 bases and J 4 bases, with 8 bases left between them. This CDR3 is CASSPQVYGYTF. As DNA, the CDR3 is TGTGCCAGCAGCCCCCAAGTCTATGGCTACACCTTC.

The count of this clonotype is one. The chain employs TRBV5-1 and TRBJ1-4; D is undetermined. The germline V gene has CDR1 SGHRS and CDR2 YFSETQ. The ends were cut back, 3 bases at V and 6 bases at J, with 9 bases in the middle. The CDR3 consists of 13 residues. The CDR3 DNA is TGCGCCAGCAGCTACCAGGTGGATGAAAAACTGTTTTTT. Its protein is CASSYQVDEKLFF.

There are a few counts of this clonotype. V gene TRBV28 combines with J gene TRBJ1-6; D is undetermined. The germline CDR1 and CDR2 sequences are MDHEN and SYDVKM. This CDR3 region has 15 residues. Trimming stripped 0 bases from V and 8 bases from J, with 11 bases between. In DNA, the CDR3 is TGTGCCAGCAGTTTATGGTCCACTGGGTATTCACCCCTCCACTTT. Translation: CASSLWSTGYSPLHF.

The CDR3 loop is CASSSDRDRVQTQYF. CDR3 bases: TGTGCCAGCAGCTCTGATCGGGACAGGGTGCAGACCCAGTACTTC. The V and J genes are TRBV11-3 and TRBJ2-5; 9 bases are shared with TRBD1. This CDR3 contains 15 residues. Germline V gene data show CDR1 as SGHNT and CDR2 as YENEEA. V lost 4 bases to trimming and J lost 6 bases; unmatched junction nucleotides: 9.